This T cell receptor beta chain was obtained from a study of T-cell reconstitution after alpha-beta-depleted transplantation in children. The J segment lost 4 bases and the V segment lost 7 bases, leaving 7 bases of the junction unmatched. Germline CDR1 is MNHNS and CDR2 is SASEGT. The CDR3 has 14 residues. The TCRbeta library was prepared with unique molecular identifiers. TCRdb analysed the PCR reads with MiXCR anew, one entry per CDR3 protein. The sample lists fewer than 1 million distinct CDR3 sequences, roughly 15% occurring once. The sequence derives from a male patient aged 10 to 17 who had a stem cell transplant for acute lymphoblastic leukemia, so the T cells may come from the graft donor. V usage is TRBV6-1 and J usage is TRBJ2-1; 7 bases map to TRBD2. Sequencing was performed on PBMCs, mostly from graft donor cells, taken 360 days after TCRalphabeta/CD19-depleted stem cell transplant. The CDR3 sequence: CASTRGTMYNEQFF. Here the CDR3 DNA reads TGTGCCAGCACCAGAGGGACTATGTACAATGAGCAGTTCTTC.